This is a list of T cell receptor beta chains from one sample in a study of blood T cell repertoires in COVID-19. Measured with immunoSEQ multiplex PCR; TCRdb has only the in-frame clones, and not every one. The sample yields just under 150,000 clones, approximately 87% seen once. The sequenced sample consisted of peripheral blood. These receptors were obtained from a woman aged 45-59 years with active or convalescent COVID-19. Each CDR3 is given with its conserved first and last residue. The D gene is left open where the match is weak. Some rows mark clone size as missing; the rest say once, few, many or name a class of expanded clone.

CDR3: CASSPRRELNTEAFF; DNA: TGTGCCAGCTCACCACGACGGGAGTTGAACACTGAAGCTTTCTTT; size: NA; D: NA; V: TRBV18; J: TRBJ1-1
CDR3: CASSLVPAGGTGELFF; DNA: TGTGCCAGCAGCTTAGTACCAGCGGGAGGCACCGGGGAGCTGTTTTTT; size: NA; D: TRBD2; V: TRBV13; J: TRBJ2-2
CDR3: CASSPRDRKTGELFF; DNA: TGTGCCAGCAGCCCCCGGGACAGGAAAACCGGGGAGCTGTTTTTT; size: NA; D: TRBD1; V: TRBV9; J: TRBJ2-2
CDR3: CASSQQTGVYTEAFF; DNA: TGTGCCAGCAGTCAACAGACAGGGGTGTACACTGAAGCTTTCTTT; size: NA; D: TRBD1; V: TRBV6-6; J: TRBJ1-1
CDR3: CASSPEGRGGHTEAFF; DNA: TGTGCCAGCAGCCCAGAGGGCCGCGGGGGGCACACTGAAGCTTTCTTT; size: NA; D: NA; V: TRBV7-8; J: TRBJ1-1
CDR3: CASSLARDRGRETQYF; DNA: TGCGCCAGCAGCTTGGCAAGGGACAGGGGAAGGGAGACCCAGTACTTC; size: NA; D: TRBD1; V: TRBV5-1; J: TRBJ2-5
CDR3: CASSLLVTKPQPQHF; DNA: TGTGCCAGCAGTTTATTGGTCACTAAGCCCCAGCCCCAGCATTTT; size: once; D: NA; V: TRBV28; J: TRBJ1-5
CDR3: CASSSRQGGTEAFF; DNA: TGTGCCAGCAGCTCTCGACAGGGCGGAACTGAAGCTTTCTTT; size: NA; D: TRBD1; V: TRBV7-9; J: TRBJ1-1
CDR3: CASSPAGQGVGKLFF; DNA: TGTGCCAGCAGTCCCGCGGGACAGGGGGTAGGAAAACTGTTTTTT; size: NA; D: TRBD1; V: TRBV27; J: TRBJ1-4
CDR3: CSASAGSKNIQYF; DNA: TGCAGTGCTAGTGCGGGGTCCAAAAACATTCAGTACTTC; size: NA; D: NA; V: TRBV20-1; J: TRBJ2-4
CDR3: CAISIRETEAFF; DNA: TGTGCCATCAGTATCAGGGAAACTGAAGCTTTCTTT; size: NA; D: NA; V: TRBV10-3; J: TRBJ1-1
CDR3: CAWRRGDTQYF; DNA: TGTGCCTGGCGTAGGGGAGATACGCAGTATTTT; size: NA; D: NA; V: TRBV30; J: TRBJ2-3
CDR3: CASSSDRGALEAFF; DNA: TGTGCCAGCAGTTCTGACAGGGGGGCCCTTGAAGCTTTCTTT; size: NA; D: TRBD1; V: TRBV25-1; J: TRBJ1-1